This is a list of T cell receptor beta chains from one sample in a study of T-cell memory formation after mild COVID-19. TCRdb reprocessed the 5' RACE reads with MiXCR, giving one entry per CDR3 protein. This table has roughly 130,000 distinct CDR3 sequences, about 6.5% appearing once. The sample consisted of PBMCs or a T cell subset sorted from them (not recorded which). The receptors come from an adult woman who had mild COVID-19 (a few samples of this study predate the infection). Cell type and time point are not known. Each CDR3 is given with its conserved first and last residue. D genes are given only for firm matches. Not every row has a clone size; where given, it reads once, few, many or a size class.

>TRBD1|-|TRBV6-6|TRBJ1-1
TGTGCCAGCAGTCAGGGGGCCGGAACTGAAGCTTTCTTT
CASSQGAGTEAFF
>-|-|TRBV7-8|TRBJ1-5
TGTGCCAGCAGCGTCGGTCTGGGGATCAATCAGCCCCAGCATTTT
CASSVGLGINQPQHF
>-|many|TRBV12-3/TRBV12-4|TRBJ2-4
TGTGCCAGCAGTTTATATGGGAGGGCCAAAAACATTCAGTACTTC
CASSLYGRAKNIQYF
>-|few|TRBV29-1|TRBJ1-1
TGCGGGATCTTGACCCCGAACACTGAAGCTTTCTTT
CGILTPNTEAFF
>-|many|TRBV5-1|TRBJ1-1
TGCGCCAGCAGCTGGGGGAGAGGGGCCCACACTGAAGCTTTCTTT
CASSWGRGAHTEAFF
>-|many|TRBV5-1|TRBJ1-2
TGCGCCAGCAGCCTATCTCAGGTTTATGGCTACACCTTC
CASSLSQVYGYTF
>-|-|TRBV7-9|TRBJ2-7
TGTGCCAGTGGAGCTCCAGGGGCCTACGAGCAGTACTTC
CASGAPGAYEQYF
>TRBD1|many|TRBV29-1|TRBJ2-1
TGCAGCCTTGGGGTACAGGGGGCAGGGAGCTCCTACAATGAGCAGTTCTTC
CSLGVQGAGSSYNEQFF
>-|few|TRBV24-1|TRBJ2-3
TGTGCCACCAGTGATTTGAGGCAGGACACAGATACGCAGTATTTT
CATSDLRQDTDTQYF
>-|-|TRBV18|TRBJ2-7
TGTGCCAGCTCACAGGAGATGGGGGCGCAGTACTTC
CASSQEMGAQYF
>-|-|TRBV19|TRBJ1-1
TGTGCCAGCCAATCGGCGGTTGCGCGCACTGAAGCTTTCTTT
CASQSAVARTEAFF
>-|many|TRBV7-2|TRBJ2-3
TGTGCCAGCAGCTTCCAAATAGGGGGCACAGATACGCAGTATTTT
CASSFQIGGTDTQYF
>TRBD2|many|TRBV6-6|TRBJ2-2
TGTGCCAGCAGGCGGACTAGCGGAAACACCGGGGAGCTGTTTTTT
CASRRTSGNTGELFF
>-|-|TRBV5-1|TRBJ1-1
TGCGCCAGCAGCTTTGAGACAGGGAACACTGAAGCTTTCTTT
CASSFETGNTEAFF
>TRBD1|many|TRBV18|TRBJ2-2
TGTGCCAGCTCACCACCGGCAGGGGGAAGCACCGGGGAGCTGTTTTTT
CASSPPAGGSTGELFF
>TRBD1|-|TRBV30|TRBJ1-2
TGTGCCTGGAGTGTACAGGGGGTAGTACAGGGCTACACCTTC
CAWSVQGVVQGYTF
>-|-|TRBV19|TRBJ2-3
TGTGCCAGTAGTATCGGTGAGATTAGAACAGATACGCAGTATTTT
CASSIGEIRTDTQYF
>-|many|TRBV7-2|TRBJ2-7
TGTGCCAGCAGCAATAGAGCAGGGGCCTACGAGCAGTACTTC
CASSNRAGAYEQYF
>TRBD1|few|TRBV24-1|TRBJ2-7
TGTGCCACCAGTGATCCCCGGAGGACAGGGGGCGAGCAGTACTTC
CATSDPRRTGGEQYF
>TRBD2|-|TRBV7-9|TRBJ2-4
TGTGCCAGCAGCCCACCTGGGACTAGCGGGAACAACATTCAGTACTTC
CASSPPGTSGNNIQYF
>-|-|TRBV5-1|TRBJ1-1
TGCGCCAGCAGCTTTTCGTCGGTGATGAACACTGAAGCTTTCTTT
CASSFSSVMNTEAFF
>-|many|TRBV7-3|TRBJ2-5
TGTGCCAGCAGCTTATCCGGCCCGACGGACCAAGAGACCCAGTACTTC
CASSLSGPTDQETQYF
>-|many|TRBV20-1|TRBJ2-1
TGCAGTGCTAGAGACGGGCCGGGGGAGCAGTTCTTC
CSARDGPGEQFF
>TRBD2|-|TRBV7-2|TRBJ2-7
TGTGCCAGCAGCCTCCGGACCCAGACTAGCGGGAAGACCTACGAGCAGTACTTC
CASSLRTQTSGKTYEQYF
>-|many|TRBV12-3/TRBV12-4|TRBJ2-5
TGTGCCAGCAGTTTGCAGGGACAAGAGACCCAGTACTTC
CASSLQGQETQYF
>-|-|TRBV2|TRBJ2-5
TGTGCCAGCAGCGGGAGTAGGAGAGAGACCCAGTACTTC
CASSGSRRETQYF
>TRBD2|few|TRBV9|TRBJ2-7
TGTGCCAGCAGCGTAGGTGGTAGCGGGAGCTACGAGCAGTACTTC
CASSVGGSGSYEQYF
>TRBD1|-|TRBV12-3/TRBV12-4|TRBJ2-3
TGTGCCAGCAGTTATAGGCAGGGGGCGGCAGATACGCAGTATTTT
CASSYRQGAADTQYF
>TRBD1|many|TRBV7-9|TRBJ1-6
TGTGCCAGCAGCTTACTGGTGGTGGGGACAGATAATTCACCCCTCCACTTT
CASSLLVVGTDNSPLHF
>-|many|TRBV7-6|TRBJ2-7
TGTGCCAGCAGCTTAGGCAGTGGGGGCCACTACGAGCAGTACTTC
CASSLGSGGHYEQYF
>TRBD1|-|TRBV20-1|TRBJ1-1
TGCAGTGCCCAGGGGGCTCGAGCTTTCTTT
CSAQGARAFF
>TRBD2|-|TRBV9|TRBJ2-5
TGTGCCAGCAGCGACGGACTAGCGGGTGCTGAGACCCAGTACTTC
CASSDGLAGAETQYF
>TRBD2|-|TRBV14|TRBJ2-1
TGTGCCAGCAGCCAAGTGAATCGGCTAGCGGGAGTCCTTCTGTTCTTC
CASSQVNRLAGVLLFF
>TRBD1|few|TRBV3-1|TRBJ1-2
TGTGCCAGCAGCCGGGACAGTTACTATGGCTACACCTTC
CASSRDSYYGYTF
>TRBD2|-|TRBV7-2|TRBJ2-7
TGTGCCAGCAGCTTAATGACTAGCGGGGGCCGAAGCTCCTACGAGCAGTACTTC
CASSLMTSGGRSSYEQYF
>-|-|TRBV12-3/TRBV12-4|TRBJ2-7
TGTGACAGCAGTTTGGGGGGGCGCGAGCAGTACTTC
CDSSLGGREQYF
>-|few|TRBV7-2|TRBJ1-2
TGTGCCAGCAGCTTATTGACTAACTATGGCTACACCTTC
CASSLLTNYGYTF
>-|-|TRBV6-5|TRBJ1-1
TGTGCCAGCAGTTCGACAACCTTGAACACTGAAGCTTTCTTT
CASSSTTLNTEAFF
>-|few|TRBV12-3/TRBV12-4|TRBJ1-1
TGTGCCAGCAGTTTAGAGCGGGCTTTCTTT
CASSLERAFF
>-|many|TRBV20-1|TRBJ1-1
TGCAGTGCGCCGAGGATAGGGCGAAACTCCGACGCTTTCTTT
CSAPRIGRNSDAFF
>TRBD1|few|TRBV30|TRBJ2-7
TGTGCCTGGAGTGCCAAGCCGGGACAGGGGGCGATTAACTACGAGCAGTACTTC
CAWSAKPGQGAINYEQYF
>-|many|TRBV19|TRBJ2-4
TGTGCCAGTTCAATTTCCGGGACAGCCAAAAACATTCAGTACTTC
CASSISGTAKNIQYF
>-|many|TRBV4-1|TRBJ2-6
TGCGCCAGCAGCCAATTGATGAGCTCTGGGGCCAACGTCCTGACTTTC
CASSQLMSSGANVLTF
>-|many|TRBV6-6|TRBJ2-1
TGTGCCAGCAGTGAAACCTACAATGAGCAGTTCTTC
CASSETYNEQFF
>-|few|TRBV5-1|TRBJ2-7
TGCGCCAGCAGCTTGGTCGGCTTACAGTACTTC
CASSLVGLQYF
>TRBD1|few|TRBV6-6|TRBJ2-3
TGTGCCAGCAGTTACCTGGCAGGGGGCCTCGGCACAGATACGCAGTATTTT
CASSYLAGGLGTDTQYF
>-|many|TRBV12-3/TRBV12-4|TRBJ2-3
TGTGCCAGCAGTTTACGTGCTAGCGATGCAGATACGCAGTATTTT
CASSLRASDADTQYF
>-|many|TRBV7-3|TRBJ2-2
TGTGCCAGCAGCTTAATTGGGGGGACCGGGGAGCTGTTTTTT
CASSLIGGTGELFF
>-|-|TRBV12-3/TRBV12-4|TRBJ1-1
TGTGCCAGCAGTGAGAAGAACACTGAAGCTTTCTTT
CASSEKNTEAFF
>-|many|TRBV20-1|TRBJ2-1
TGCAGTGCTAGAGATGCCTTCACAGGCTACAATGAGCAGTTCTTC
CSARDAFTGYNEQFF
>-|few|TRBV20-1|TRBJ1-1
TGCAGTGCCCTGGGGGGGACTGAAGCTTTCTTT
CSALGGTEAFF
>TRBD2|many|TRBV5-1|TRBJ2-1
TGCGCCAGCAGCCCGTTATCCCGGGGGGGCAATGAGCAGTTCTTC
CASSPLSRGGNEQFF
>-|few|TRBV12-3/TRBV12-4|TRBJ1-1
TGTGCCACAACAGGGTCCCCCACTGAAGCTTTCTTT
CATTGSPTEAFF
>-|-|TRBV24-1|TRBJ2-7
TGTGCCACCAGTGATTATAACACAATCCCGAGTTACGAGCAGTACTTC
CATSDYNTIPSYEQYF